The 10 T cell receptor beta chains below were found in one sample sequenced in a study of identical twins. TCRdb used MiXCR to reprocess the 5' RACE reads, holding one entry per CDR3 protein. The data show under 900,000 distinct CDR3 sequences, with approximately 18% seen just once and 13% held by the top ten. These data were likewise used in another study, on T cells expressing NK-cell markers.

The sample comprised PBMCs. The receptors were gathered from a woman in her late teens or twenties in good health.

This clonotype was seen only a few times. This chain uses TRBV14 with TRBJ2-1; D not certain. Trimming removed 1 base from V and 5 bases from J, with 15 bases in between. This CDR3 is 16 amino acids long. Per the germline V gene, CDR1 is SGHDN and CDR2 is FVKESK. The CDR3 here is CASSQVGYLKDNEQFF. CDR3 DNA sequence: TGTGCCAGCAGCCAAGTAGGGTATTTGAAAGACAATGAGCAGTTCTTC.

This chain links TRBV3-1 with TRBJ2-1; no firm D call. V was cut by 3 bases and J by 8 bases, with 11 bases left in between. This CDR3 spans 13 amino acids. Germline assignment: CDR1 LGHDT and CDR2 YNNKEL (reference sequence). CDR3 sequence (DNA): TGTGCCAGCAGCCATATGCCTGGCGATGAGCAGTTCTTC. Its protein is CASSHMPGDEQFF.

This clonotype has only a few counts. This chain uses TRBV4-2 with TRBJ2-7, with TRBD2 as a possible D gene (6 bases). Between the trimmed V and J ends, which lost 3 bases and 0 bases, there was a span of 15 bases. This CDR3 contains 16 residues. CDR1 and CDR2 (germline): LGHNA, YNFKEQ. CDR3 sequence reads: CASSQDLEGFSYEQYF. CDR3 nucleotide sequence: TGTGCCAGCAGCCAGGACCTGGAGGGGTTCTCCTACGAGCAGTACTTC.

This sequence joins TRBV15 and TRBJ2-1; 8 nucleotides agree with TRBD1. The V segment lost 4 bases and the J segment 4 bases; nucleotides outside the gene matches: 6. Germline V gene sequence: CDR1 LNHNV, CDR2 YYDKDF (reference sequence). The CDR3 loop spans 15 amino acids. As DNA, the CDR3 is TGTGCCACCAGCAAACGGGACAGGACTTACAATGAGCAGTTCTTC. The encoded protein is CATSKRDRTYNEQFF.

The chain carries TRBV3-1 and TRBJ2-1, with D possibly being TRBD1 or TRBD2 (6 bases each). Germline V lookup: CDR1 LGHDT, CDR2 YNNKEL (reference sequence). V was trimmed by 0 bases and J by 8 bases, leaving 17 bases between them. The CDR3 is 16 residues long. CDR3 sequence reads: CASSQDVGSRGDEQFF. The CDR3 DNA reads TGTGCCAGCAGCCAAGATGTGGGTAGTAGGGGGGATGAGCAGTTCTTC.

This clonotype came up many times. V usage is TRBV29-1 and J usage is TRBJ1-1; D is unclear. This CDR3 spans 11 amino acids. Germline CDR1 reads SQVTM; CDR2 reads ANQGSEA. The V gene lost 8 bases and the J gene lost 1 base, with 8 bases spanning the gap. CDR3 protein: CSLSQNTEAFF. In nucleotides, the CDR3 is TGCAGCCTCAGTCAGAACACTGAAGCTTTCTTT.

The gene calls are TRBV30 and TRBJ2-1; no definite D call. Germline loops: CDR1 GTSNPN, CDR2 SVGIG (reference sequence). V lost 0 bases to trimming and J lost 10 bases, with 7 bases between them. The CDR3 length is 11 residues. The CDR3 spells CAWSVVREQFF. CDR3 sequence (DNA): TGTGCCTGGAGTGTAGTGCGGGAGCAGTTCTTC.

CDR3 coding DNA: TGTGCCAGCAGTGAAGCAATCAGGGAAAAAGAGACCCAGTACTTC. Protein: CASSEAIREKETQYF. The V call is TRBV6-1, the J call TRBJ2-5; D possibly corresponds to TRBD1 (5 bases). In germline, CDR1 is MNHNS, CDR2 SASEGT. This CDR3 contains 15 residues. The V end lost 0 bases, the J end lost 3 bases, and 11 bases lay between the germline ends.

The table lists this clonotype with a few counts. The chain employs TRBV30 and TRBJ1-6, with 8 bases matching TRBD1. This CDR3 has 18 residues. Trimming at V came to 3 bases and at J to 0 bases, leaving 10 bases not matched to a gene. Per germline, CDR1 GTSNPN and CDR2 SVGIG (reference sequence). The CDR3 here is CAWSPDRGPSSYNSPLHF. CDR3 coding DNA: TGTGCCTGGAGCCCAGACAGGGGCCCTAGCTCCTATAATTCACCCCTCCACTTT.

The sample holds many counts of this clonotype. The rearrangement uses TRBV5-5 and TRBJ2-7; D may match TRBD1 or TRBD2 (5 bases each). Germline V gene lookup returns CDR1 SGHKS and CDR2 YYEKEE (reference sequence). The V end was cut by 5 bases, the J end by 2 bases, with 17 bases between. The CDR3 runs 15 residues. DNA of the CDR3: TGTGCCAGCAGACAAAACCGGGACCGAGCCTACGAGCAGTACTTC. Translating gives CASRQNRDRAYEQYF.